Each of the 26 T cell receptor beta chains below was sequenced from the same sample in a study of shared clonotypes between healthy human individuals. The protocol was immunoSEQ multiplex PCR, while the TCRdb copy is restricted to in-frame clones and leaves out a portion. The sample has under 600,000 clones, around 79% seen once. Material for sequencing was PBMCs. The receptors were gathered from a woman aged 40 to 49 in good health. Some clones in this sample may be carry-over from other donors' samples.

This clone was recorded a few times. The rearrangement joins TRBV15 to TRBJ1-4; D is possibly TRBD1 (5 bases). The germline gives CDR1 LNHNV, CDR2 YYDKDF (reference sequence). This CDR3 region has 17 residues. With 0 bases removed from V and 1 base from J, the gap between germline ends came to 12 bases. The CDR3 spells CATSRDGGAETNEKLFF. Written as DNA, the CDR3 is TGTGCCACCAGCAGAGATGGAGGGGCGGAAACTAATGAAAAACTGTTTTTT.

V usage is TRBV2 and J usage is TRBJ2-5, with 7 bases that match TRBD1. V lost 7 bases, J lost 1 base, and 3 bases stayed unmatched. There are 13 residues in the CDR3. Germline CDR1 SNHLY, CDR2 FYNNEI. CDR3 sequence (DNA): TGTGCCAGCAACCGGGACAGCCAAGAGACCCAGTACTTC. Protein: CASNRDSQETQYF.

This chain connects TRBV7-9 to TRBJ2-7, with D possibly TRBD1 on 6 matching bases. The germline CDR1 and CDR2 sequences are SEHNR and FQNEAQ (reference sequence). V lost 5 bases and J 2 bases, leaving 16 bases between the germline ends. This CDR3 has 15 residues. The CDR3 here is CASSGGQGRTYEQYF. The CDR3 region has the DNA TGTGCCAGCAGCGGCGGGCAGGGGCGAACCTACGAGCAGTACTTC. The variable domain in full, with the rest retrieved from reference TRBV7-9 and TRBJ2-7, is DTGVSQNPRHKITKRGQNVTFRCDPISEHNRLYWYRQTLGQGPEFLTYFQNEAQLEKSRLLSDRFSAERPKGSFSTLEIQRTEQGDSAMYLCASSGGQGRTYEQYFGPGTRLTVT.

The rearrangement links TRBV6-1 to TRBJ2-7; weak D call: TRBD1 (6 bases). The CDR3 is made up of 14 amino acids. V shed 6 bases and J shed 2 bases, with 14 bases lying between them. Germline CDR1 MNHNS, CDR2 SASEGT. The CDR3 protein is CASRSGQITYEQYF. The CDR3 DNA sequence: TGTGCCAGCAGGTCTGGACAGATCACCTACGAGCAGTACTTC.

The genes are TRBV7-2 and TRBJ2-2; no clear D gene. This CDR3 has 14 amino acids. Germline CDR1 is SGHTA and CDR2 is FQGNSA. Between the trimmed V and J ends, which lost 2 bases and 4 bases, there was a span of 8 bases. CDR3 sequence (DNA): TGTGCCAGCAGCTTAAACTCGGGCACCGGGGAGCTGTTTTTT. Encoded protein: CASSLNSGTGELFF.

The chain employs TRBV6-1 and TRBJ2-3; possible D gene TRBD1, 6 bases. Deletions cut 1 base from V and 3 bases from J, with 14 bases between. The CDR3 spans 16 residues. The V gene's germline CDR1 is MNHNS and CDR2 SASEGT. CDR3 amino acids: CASSEVMGQGTDTQYF. CDR3 bases: TGTGCCAGCAGTGAAGTCATGGGACAAGGAACAGATACGCAGTATTTT.

This chain joins TRBV6-5 and TRBJ1-3; no firm D call. This CDR3 is 13 amino acids long. V was shortened by 4 bases and J by 0 bases, with 4 bases between the two germline ends. The germline CDR1 and CDR2 sequences are MNHEY and SVGAGI. DNA of the CDR3: TGTGCCAGCAGTTTCGACTCTGGAAACACCATATATTTT. Its translation: CASSFDSGNTIYF.

V usage is TRBV5-1 and J usage is TRBJ2-5; possible D gene TRBD2, 5 bases. The germline V gene encodes CDR1 SGHRS and CDR2 YFSETQ. This CDR3 is built from 15 residues. The V end lost 4 bases, the J end lost 2 bases, and 15 bases lay between the germline ends. The CDR3 sequence is CASSVPTGKQETQYF. The DNA for the CDR3 is TGCGCCAGCAGCGTCCCTACCGGGAAACAAGAGACCCAGTACTTC.

This clone was recorded once. This chain uses TRBV9 with TRBJ2-5, with D perhaps being TRBD1 or TRBD2 (6 bases each). This CDR3 comprises 14 residues. Per the germline V gene, CDR1 is SGDLS and CDR2 is YYNGEE. V gave up 4 bases and J gave up 5 bases, with 15 bases separating them. CDR3 sequence reads: CASSTQQGGETQYF. CDR3 nucleotides: TGTGCCAGCAGCACCCAACAGGGAGGCGAGACCCAGTACTTC.

The chain recombines TRBV6-4 with TRBJ2-7; D unclear. Trimming stripped 7 bases from V and 2 bases from J, with 15 bases between. This CDR3 is built from 14 residues. Germline loops: CDR1 MRHNA, CDR2 SNTAGT. In nucleotides, the CDR3 is TGTGCCAGCACCTTAAATCGGGCCACCTACGAGCAGTACTTC. This codes for CASTLNRATYEQYF.

On this clone itself: Germline is not matched at one junction end, which may reflect a read error. This sequence joins TRBV7-7 and TRBJ2-2; 9 positions agree with TRBD2. The germline gives CDR1 SSHAT, CDR2 FNYEAQ (reference sequence). The CDR3 contains 16 residues. CDR3 sequence reads: CASSLRAGGVTGELFF. The CDR3 region has the DNA TGTGCTAGCAGCTTGAGAGCGGGAGGTGTCACCGGGGAGCTGTTTTTT.

This clone showed up just once. V and J are TRBV28 and TRBJ2-5; no reliable D call. The CDR3 consists of 13 residues. V shed 6 bases and J shed 5 bases, with 13 bases lying between them. Germline CDR1 MDHEN, CDR2 SYDVKM. CDR3 in amino acids: CASRPGAEETQYF. The CDR3 coding sequence is TGTGCCAGCAGACCCGGAGCCGAGGAGACCCAGTACTTC.

This chain joins TRBV14 and TRBJ1-2; 7 positions match TRBD1. Germline CDR1 reads SGHDN; CDR2 reads FVKESK. J was trimmed by 2 bases and V by 4 bases; bases with no gene match: 7. The CDR3 is 15 residues long. The CDR3 DNA reads TGTGCCAGCAGCCCCAGACAGGGACAGAACTATGGCTACACCTTC. Its translation is CASSPRQGQNYGYTF.

The chain links TRBV5-1 to TRBJ2-3, with TRBD2 matching 8 bases. This CDR3 is 16 amino acids long. The V gene's germline CDR1 is SGHRS and CDR2 YFSETQ. Trimming at V came to 0 bases and at J to 4 bases, leaving 7 bases not matched to a gene. The CDR3 loop reads CASSLGSGVSSDTQYF. The CDR3 DNA sequence: TGCGCCAGCAGCTTGGGTAGCGGGGTGTCCTCAGATACGCAGTATTTT.

Turning to this clone: A junction end diverges from the germline sequence, so it may reflect a read error. The gene calls are TRBV30 and TRBJ1-2; 9 bases map to TRBD1. There are 10 residues in the CDR3. Germline V gene data show CDR1 as GTSNPN and CDR2 as SVGIG (reference sequence). Here the CDR3 DNA reads TGTGCCTTAGATTACAGGGGGCAACTCTTC. This sequence encodes CALDYRGQLF.

The chain links TRBV5-1 to TRBJ2-7, with D unresolved. This CDR3 is 12 amino acids long. Between the trimmed V and J ends, which lost 0 bases and 4 bases, there was a span of 5 bases. Germline loops: CDR1 SGHRS, CDR2 YFSETQ. In DNA form, the CDR3 reads TGCGCCAGCAGCTTGGGGGAATACGAGCAGTACTTC. Encoded protein: CASSLGEYEQYF.

This chain links TRBV5-1 with TRBJ1-4; no clear D. Looked up from germline, CDR1 is SGHRS and CDR2 is YFSETQ. Trimming stripped 0 bases from V and 0 bases from J, with 9 bases between. There are 16 residues in the CDR3. Written as DNA, the CDR3 is TGCGCCAGCAGCTTGGGGCTTGGAGCAACTAATGAAAAACTGTTTTTT. Translation: CASSLGLGATNEKLFF.

This clone was recorded a few times. The rearrangement uses TRBV19 and TRBJ1-1; 10 nucleotides agree with TRBD1. Germline-derived CDR1 and CDR2 are LNHDA and SQIVND (reference sequence). V lost 4 bases to trimming and J lost 3 bases; unmatched junction nucleotides: 8. This CDR3 has 16 residues. CDR3 sequence (DNA): TGTGCCAGTAGTACCGGAGGACAGGGGGGCGACACTGAAGCTTTCTTT. It is translated as CASSTGGQGGDTEAFF.

This clone was detected only once. In the same sample, other DNA sequences code for this CDR3. The CDR3 reads CASSLVGSSYNEQFF. CDR3 DNA: TGTGCCAGCAGCTTAGTAGGGAGCTCCTACAATGAGCAGTTCTTC. The chain carries TRBV7-9 and TRBJ2-1, with a tentative D call TRBD2 (5 bases). CDR1 and CDR2 from the germline V gene are SEHNR and FQNEAQ (reference sequence). The V and J ends lost 1 base and 0 bases respectively, with 7 bases between them. The CDR3 consists of 15 residues.

In DNA form, the CDR3 reads TGTGCCAGCAGTCTAGGGTTCGGGACTAGCGGGAGGCCCTACGAGCAGTACTTC. Protein sequence: CASSLGFGTSGRPYEQYF. The chain employs TRBV28 and TRBJ2-7; 15 positions match TRBD2. The CDR3 has 18 amino acids. Trimming took 5 bases from V and 2 from J; bases not matched to a gene: 10. Germline lookup yields CDR1 MDHEN and CDR2 SYDVKM.

The CDR3 region is CASGTGLPSGNTIYF. CDR3 coding DNA: TGCGCCAGCGGGACAGGGTTACCCTCTGGAAACACCATATATTTT. The genes are TRBV5-1 and TRBJ1-3, with TRBD1 matching over 9 bases. Per the germline V gene, CDR1 is SGHRS and CDR2 is YFSETQ. The CDR3 covers 15 residues. Trimming cost V 7 bases and J 0 bases; bases outside gene matches: 5.

The chain combines TRBV9 with TRBJ2-5; 9 bases match TRBD1. Germline V CDR1 and CDR2: SGDLS, YYNGEE. This CDR3 contains 14 residues. V was clipped by 0 bases and J by 7 bases; unmatched bases: 4. The CDR3 DNA is TGTGCCAGCAGCGTAGCTGGGGGACAGGGGACCCAGTACTTC. This translates into CASSVAGGQGTQYF.

The rearrangement joins TRBV7-2 to TRBJ2-3, with D perhaps matching TRBD2 (5 bases). The CDR3 is 14 residues long. In germline, CDR1 is SGHTA, CDR2 FQGNSA. Trimming took off 1 base at V and 4 bases at J, with 9 bases between the two ends. The DNA of the CDR3 is TGTGCCAGCAGCTTAGGAGCGGCGGCAGATACGCAGTATTTT. It specifies CASSLGAAADTQYF. Filled out from reference TRBV7-2 and TRBJ2-3, the complete variable domain reads GAGVSQSPSNKVTEKGKDVELRCDPISGHTALYWYRQSLGQGLEFLIYFQGNSAPDKSGLPSDRFSAERTGGSVSTLTIQRTQQEDSAVYLCASSLGAAADTQYFGPGTRLTVL.

For this clone: An end of the junction differs from the germline gene, which may be a read error. Within the sample, other DNA sequences also encode this same CDR3. V gene TRBV30 combines with J gene TRBJ2-7, with 8 positions matching TRBD1. Germline values: CDR1 GTSNPN, CDR2 SVGIG (reference sequence). CDR3 size: 13 residues. The CDR3 DNA follows: TGTGCCTGGAGTCGGGACAGGAACTACGAGCAGTACTTT. This codes for CAWSRDRNYEQYF.

This clone has just one count. The rearrangement uses TRBV18 and TRBJ2-7; TRBD2 might be the D (5 bases). Trimming cost V 8 bases and J 5 bases, with 19 bases left between them. CDR1 and CDR2 (germline): KGHSH, LQKENI. There are 14 residues in the CDR3. The CDR3: CASRTTGEFNEQYF. In nucleotides, the CDR3 is TGTGCCAGCCGAACGACCGGGGAATTCAACGAGCAGTACTTC.

This chain joins TRBV2 and TRBJ2-1, with D possibly matching TRBD2 (5 bases). The germline V gene encodes CDR1 SNHLY and CDR2 FYNNEI. The V and J ends lost 6 bases and 10 bases respectively, with 13 bases between them. The CDR3 is 12 amino acids. CDR3 bases: TGTGCCAGCAGGATGGAGGTAGGGGAGCAGTTCTTC. This sequence encodes CASRMEVGEQFF.